This TCR beta chain was sequenced in a study of blood T cell repertoires in COVID-19. As for the study in general: Samples taken during acute and convalescent COVID-19 were collected in the United States, Italy and Spain.

This clone was counted once. Repertoires were generated with immunoSEQ multiplex PCR, while TCRdb's copy carries only in-frame clones and drops some. The profile shows about 270,000 clones, less than 95% of them singletons. Per germline, CDR1 SEHNR and CDR2 FQNEAQ (reference sequence). With 1 base removed from V and 8 bases from J, the gap between germline ends came to 9 bases. CDR3 length: 13 residues. Ages ranged from about 18 to 89 years, with residence in 24 US areas. Exposed participants came across a COVID-19 case within 2 weeks before study entry. The genes are TRBV7-9 and TRBJ2-4; D may be TRBD1 (5 bases). The receptor was isolated from a man aged 35 to 55 who had been exposed to COVID-19. The sample was PBMCs or T cells enriched from blood (not recorded which). CDR3 amino acids: CASSLEGADIQYF. CDR3 nucleotide sequence: TGTGCCAGCAGCTTAGAAGGGGCGGACATTCAGTACTTC.